What follows describes a single TCR beta chain. The sample belongs to a study of shared clonotypes between healthy human individuals. Overall study context: The cohort comprised a couple of women and a few men. Their ages spanned 18 to 49 years.

Selected positively for CCR7 and CD45RO-negative, naive CD8 cells excluded terminally differentiated effector memory CD45RA+ cells. Repertoires were generated with immunoSEQ multiplex PCR, while TCRdb's copy carries only in-frame clones and drops some. The data show about 2 million clones, with about 95% seen just once and approximately 1% held by the top ten. Trimming took off 3 bases at V and 0 bases at J, with 12 bases between the two ends. The CDR3 length is 15 residues. Germline V gives CDR1 SGDLS, CDR2 YYNGEE. Material: naive CD8+ T cells sorted from blood. The V call is TRBV9, the J call TRBJ1-1, with D possibly matching TRBD1 (5 bases). The TCR was taken from a man aged 18 to 29 in good health. CDR3 bases: TGTGCCAGCAGCGCCAAGGGACTACTGAACACTGAAGCTTTCTTT. Translation: CASSAKGLLNTEAFF.